Each of the 8 T cell receptor beta chains below was sequenced from the same sample in a study of blood T cell repertoires in COVID-19. The repertoire was sequenced with immunoSEQ multiplex PCR; TCRdb's copy has only in-frame clones and lacks some. Of about 240,000 clones in the sample, about 82% were seen once. Sequenced input: peripheral blood. The receptors stem from a man older than 75 with acute or convalescent COVID-19.

The DNA of the CDR3 is TGTGCCCCTCATCAGCCCCAGCATTTT. Protein sequence: CAPHQPQHF. The rearrangement uses TRBV6-4 and TRBJ1-5; D call uncertain. The V gene lost 11 bases and the J gene lost 5 bases, with 4 bases spanning the gap. Germline CDR1 is MRHNA and CDR2 is SNTAGT. There are 9 residues in the CDR3.

This sequence joins TRBV2 and TRBJ1-6, with unresolved D. With 6 bases removed from V and 0 bases from J, the gap between germline ends came to 12 bases. Germline-derived CDR1 and CDR2 are SNHLY and FYNNEI. The length of the CDR3 is 16 residues. The CDR3 here is CASSPGGSSYNSPLHF. Here the CDR3 DNA reads TGTGCCAGCAGCCCCGGAGGAAGCTCCTATAATTCACCCCTCCACTTT. The full variable domain, completed using reference TRBV2 and TRBJ1-6, is EPEVTQTPSHQVTQMGQEVILRCVPISNHLYFYWYRQILGQKVEFLVSFYNNEISEKSEIFDDQFSVERPDGSNFTLKIRSTKLEDSAMYFCASSPGGSSYNSPLHFGNGTRLTVT.

The chain links TRBV5-1 to TRBJ1-6; TRBD1 aligns across 7 bases. J was trimmed by 4 bases and V by 7 bases; bases with no gene match: 5. The CDR3 runs 14 residues. Germline V lookup: CDR1 SGHRS, CDR2 YFSETQ. DNA of the CDR3: TGCGCCAGCCAGGGGGAGGCTTATAATTCACCCCTCCACTTT. Its translation: CASQGEAYNSPLHF.

The rearrangement joins TRBV6-1 to TRBJ1-3; D gene unclear. Per the germline V gene, CDR1 is MNHNS and CDR2 is SASEGT. V was shortened by 2 bases and J by 2 bases, with 7 bases between the two germline ends. This CDR3 spans 14 amino acids. The CDR3 sequence: CASSELSAGNTIYF. The DNA for the CDR3 is TGTGCCAGCAGTGAACTCTCCGCTGGAAACACCATATATTTT.

This chain joins TRBV28 and TRBJ1-5; D ambiguous. Germline CDR1 MDHEN, CDR2 SYDVKM. CDR3 length: 12 residues. Between the trimmed V and J ends, which lost 11 bases and 2 bases, there was a span of 10 bases. The CDR3 sequence: CAAAVGNQPQHF. The CDR3 DNA reads as TGTGCCGCAGCGGTTGGCAATCAGCCCCAGCATTTT.

The CDR3 DNA sequence: TGTGCCATCGGACAGGGCACAACTAATGAAAAACTGTTTTTT. Translated, it gives CAIGQGTTNEKLFF. This chain joins TRBV28 and TRBJ1-4, with 8 bases that match TRBD1. Germline V CDR1 and CDR2: MDHEN, SYDVKM. J gave up 0 bases and V 10 bases, and 4 bases lay outside the gene matches. This CDR3 comprises 14 residues.

The V and J genes are TRBV4-1 and TRBJ1-1; no clear D gene. Germline V gives CDR1 MGHRA, CDR2 YSYEKL. The ends were cut back, 0 bases at V and 1 base at J, with 6 bases in the middle. This CDR3 contains 14 residues. DNA of the CDR3: TGCGCCAGCAGCCAAGATAGAGGGAACACTGAAGCTTTCTTT. It yields the protein CASSQDRGNTEAFF.

This clone was recorded once. V and J are TRBV7-8 and TRBJ1-5; D uncertain. This CDR3 has 13 amino acids. From germline, CDR1 is SGHVS and CDR2 FQNEAQ. The germline V and J ends were trimmed by 8 bases and 1 base, with 9 bases remaining between them. CDR3 loop: CASGGVSNQPQHF. The CDR3 coding sequence is TGTGCCAGCGGAGGAGTGAGCAATCAGCCCCAGCATTTT.